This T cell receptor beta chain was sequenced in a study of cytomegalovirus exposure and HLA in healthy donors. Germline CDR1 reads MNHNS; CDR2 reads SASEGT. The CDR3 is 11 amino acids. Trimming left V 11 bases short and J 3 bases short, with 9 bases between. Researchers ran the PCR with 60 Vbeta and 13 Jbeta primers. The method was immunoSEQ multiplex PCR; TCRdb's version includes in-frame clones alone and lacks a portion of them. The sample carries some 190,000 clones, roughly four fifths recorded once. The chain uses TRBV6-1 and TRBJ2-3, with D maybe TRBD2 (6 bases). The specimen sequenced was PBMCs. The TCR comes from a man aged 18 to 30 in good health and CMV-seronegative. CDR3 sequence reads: CAGDSTDTQYF. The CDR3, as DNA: TGTGCCGGGGACTCGACAGATACGCAGTATTTT.